This T cell receptor beta chain was sequenced for a study of T cell responses to AZD1222 COVID-19 vaccine. TCRdb keeps only in-frame clones here, not all; method: immunoSEQ multiplex PCR. The sample carries roughly 180,000 clones, approximately 93% recorded once. Findings and limits, study-wide: Repertoire sampling was restricted to post-peak T cell response timepoints. Donors, mostly white British, included more females; clonal diversity was possibly underestimated.

Details on this clone: As yet, its antigen is unknown.

This CDR3 is 15 amino acids long. Germline values: CDR1 SGHNT, CDR2 YENEEA. V dropped 5 bases and J dropped 5; count of bases not matched to a gene: 7. The sequenced sample was peripheral blood, obtained 28 days after the second AZD1222 dose. The clonotype originates from an adult who received the AZD1222 COVID-19 vaccine. J is TRBJ2-1 and V is TRBV11-3, with 9 bases identical to TRBD2. The CDR3 spells CASSPLAGVDNEQFF. The CDR3 DNA follows: TGTGCCAGCAGCCCCTTAGCGGGAGTAGACAATGAGCAGTTCTTC.